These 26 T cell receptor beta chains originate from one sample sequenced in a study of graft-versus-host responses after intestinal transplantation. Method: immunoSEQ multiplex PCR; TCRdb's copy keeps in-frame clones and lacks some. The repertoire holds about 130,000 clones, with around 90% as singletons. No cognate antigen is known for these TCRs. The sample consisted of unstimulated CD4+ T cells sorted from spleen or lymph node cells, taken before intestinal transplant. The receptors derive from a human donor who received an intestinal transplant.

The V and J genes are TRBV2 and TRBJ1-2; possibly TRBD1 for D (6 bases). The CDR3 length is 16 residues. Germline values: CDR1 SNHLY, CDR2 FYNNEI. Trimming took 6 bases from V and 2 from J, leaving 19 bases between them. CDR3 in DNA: TGTGCCAGCAGCCTATGGGGGCAATGGTCAAACTATGGCTACACCTTC. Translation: CASSLWGQWSNYGYTF.

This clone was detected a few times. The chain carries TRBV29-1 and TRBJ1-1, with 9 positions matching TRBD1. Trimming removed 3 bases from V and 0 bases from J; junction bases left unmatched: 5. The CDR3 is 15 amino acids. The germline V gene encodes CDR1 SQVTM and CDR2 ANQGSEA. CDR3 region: CSVDAGQGLNTEAFF. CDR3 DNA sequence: TGCAGCGTTGACGCGGGACAGGGCCTGAACACTGAAGCTTTCTTT. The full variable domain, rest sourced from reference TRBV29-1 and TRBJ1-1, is SAVISQKPSRDICQRGTSLTIQCQVDSQVTMMFWYRQQPGQSLTLIATANQGSEATYESGFVIDKFPISRPNLTFSTLTVSNMSPEDSSIYLCSVDAGQGLNTEAFFGQGTRLTVV.

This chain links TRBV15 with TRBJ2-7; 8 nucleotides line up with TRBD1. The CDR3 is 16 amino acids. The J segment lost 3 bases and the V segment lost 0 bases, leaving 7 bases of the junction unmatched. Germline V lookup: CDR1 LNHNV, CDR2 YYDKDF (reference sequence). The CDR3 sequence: CATSRDYGQGHYEQYF. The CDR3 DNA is TGTGCCACCAGCAGAGATTACGGACAGGGACACTACGAGCAGTACTTC.

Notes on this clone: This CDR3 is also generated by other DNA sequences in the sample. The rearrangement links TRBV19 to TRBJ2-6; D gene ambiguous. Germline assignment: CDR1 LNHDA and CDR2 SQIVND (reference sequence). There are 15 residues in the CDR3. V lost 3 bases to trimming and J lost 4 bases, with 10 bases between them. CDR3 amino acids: CASSIVGYGANVLTF. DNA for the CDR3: TGTGCCAGTAGTATTGTCGGGTACGGGGCCAACGTCCTGACTTTC.

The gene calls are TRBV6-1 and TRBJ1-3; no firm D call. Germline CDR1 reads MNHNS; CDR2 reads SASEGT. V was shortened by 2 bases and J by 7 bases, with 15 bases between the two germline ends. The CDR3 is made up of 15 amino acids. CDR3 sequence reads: CASSESLGFANTIYF. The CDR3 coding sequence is TGTGCCAGCAGTGAATCCCTGGGGTTTGCGAACACCATATATTTT.

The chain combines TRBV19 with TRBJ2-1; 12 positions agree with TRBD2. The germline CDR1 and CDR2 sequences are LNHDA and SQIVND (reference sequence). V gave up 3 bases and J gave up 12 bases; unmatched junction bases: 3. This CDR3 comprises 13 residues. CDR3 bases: TGTGCCAGTAGTATGACTAGCGGGAGTGGGCAGTTCTTC. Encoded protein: CASSMTSGSGQFF.

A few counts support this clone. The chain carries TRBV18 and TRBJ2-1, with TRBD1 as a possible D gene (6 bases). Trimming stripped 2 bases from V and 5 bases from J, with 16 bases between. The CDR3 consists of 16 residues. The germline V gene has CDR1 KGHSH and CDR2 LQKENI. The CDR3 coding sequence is TGTGCCAGCTCACCAGCACAGGGAAGGGTGGACAATGAGCAGTTCTTC. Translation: CASSPAQGRVDNEQFF.

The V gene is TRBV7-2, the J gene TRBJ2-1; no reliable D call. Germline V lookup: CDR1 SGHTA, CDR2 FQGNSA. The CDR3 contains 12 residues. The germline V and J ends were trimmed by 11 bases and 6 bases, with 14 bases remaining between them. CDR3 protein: CAYTSLGNEQFF. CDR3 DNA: TGTGCCTACACATCATTAGGCAATGAGCAGTTCTTC.

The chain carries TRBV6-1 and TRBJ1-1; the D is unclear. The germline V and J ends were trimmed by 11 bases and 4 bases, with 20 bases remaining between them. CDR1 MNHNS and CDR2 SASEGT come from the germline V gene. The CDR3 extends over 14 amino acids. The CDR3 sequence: CAGSLEGAGTEAFF. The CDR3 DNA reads TGTGCCGGCTCTCTGGAGGGAGCAGGCACTGAAGCTTTCTTT.

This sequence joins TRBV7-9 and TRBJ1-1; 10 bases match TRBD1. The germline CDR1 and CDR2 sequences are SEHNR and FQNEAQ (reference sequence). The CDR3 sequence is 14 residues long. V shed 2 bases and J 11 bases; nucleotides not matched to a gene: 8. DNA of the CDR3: TGTGCCAGCAGCTTAAGACCGGGACAGGGGTTGGCTTTCTTT. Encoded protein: CASSLRPGQGLAFF.

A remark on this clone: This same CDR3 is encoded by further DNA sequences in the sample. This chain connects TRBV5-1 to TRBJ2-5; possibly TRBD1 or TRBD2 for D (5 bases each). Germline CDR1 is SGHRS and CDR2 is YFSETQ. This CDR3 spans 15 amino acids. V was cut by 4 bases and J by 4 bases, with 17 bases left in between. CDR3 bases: TGCGCCAGCAGCGTTAAAAAGACGGGGACAGAGACCCAGTACTTC. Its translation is CASSVKKTGTETQYF.

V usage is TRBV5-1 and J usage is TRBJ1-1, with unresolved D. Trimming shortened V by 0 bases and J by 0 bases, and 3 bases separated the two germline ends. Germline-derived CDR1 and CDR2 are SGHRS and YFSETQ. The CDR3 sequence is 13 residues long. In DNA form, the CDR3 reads TGCGCCAGCAGCTTGGAAGTGAACACTGAAGCTTTCTTT. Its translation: CASSLEVNTEAFF.

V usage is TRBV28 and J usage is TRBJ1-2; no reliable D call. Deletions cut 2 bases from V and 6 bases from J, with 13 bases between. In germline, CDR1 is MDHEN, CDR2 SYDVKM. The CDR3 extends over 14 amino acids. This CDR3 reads CASSLSPEVDGYTF. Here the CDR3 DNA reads TGTGCCAGCAGTTTAAGCCCTGAGGTGGATGGCTACACCTTC.

In DNA, the CDR3 is TGTGCCTGGGTAGCGGGAGCTGGCACCGGGGAGCTGTTTTTT. Residues: CAWVAGAGTGELFF. This chain connects TRBV5-4 to TRBJ2-2; 9 positions match TRBD2. The CDR3 is 14 amino acids. The J segment lost 4 bases and the V segment lost 10 bases, leaving 8 bases of the junction unmatched. Germline CDR1 is SGHNT and CDR2 is YYREEE (reference sequence).

The CDR3 protein is CASKSQTGQYYEQYF. CDR3 DNA sequence: TGTGCCAGTAAAAGCCAGACAGGGCAGTACTACGAGCAGTACTTC. The rearrangement links TRBV19 to TRBJ2-7; 7 nucleotides align to TRBD1. Germline CDR1 LNHDA, CDR2 SQIVND (reference sequence). Trimming removed 7 bases from V and 3 bases from J; junction bases left unmatched: 12. The CDR3 has 15 amino acids.

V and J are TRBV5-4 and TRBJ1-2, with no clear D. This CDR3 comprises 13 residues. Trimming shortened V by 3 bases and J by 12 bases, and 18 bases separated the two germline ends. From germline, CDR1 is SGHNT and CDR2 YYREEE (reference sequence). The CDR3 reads CASSSLPTDPDTF. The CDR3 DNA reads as TGTGCCAGCAGCTCCCTCCCTACGGATCCTGACACCTTC. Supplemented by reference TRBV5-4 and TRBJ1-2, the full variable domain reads ETGVTQSPTHLIKTRGQQVTLRCSSQSGHNTVSWYQQALGQGPQFIFQYYREEENGRGNFPPRFSGLQFPNYSSELNVNALELDDSALYLCASSSLPTDPDTFGSGTRLTVV.

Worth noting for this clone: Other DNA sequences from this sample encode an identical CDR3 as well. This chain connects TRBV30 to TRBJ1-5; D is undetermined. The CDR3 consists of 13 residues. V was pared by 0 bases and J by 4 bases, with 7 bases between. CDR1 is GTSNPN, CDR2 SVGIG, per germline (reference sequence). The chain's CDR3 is CAWSVGPNQPQHF. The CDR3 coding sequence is TGTGCCTGGAGTGTGGGTCCAAATCAGCCCCAGCATTTT.

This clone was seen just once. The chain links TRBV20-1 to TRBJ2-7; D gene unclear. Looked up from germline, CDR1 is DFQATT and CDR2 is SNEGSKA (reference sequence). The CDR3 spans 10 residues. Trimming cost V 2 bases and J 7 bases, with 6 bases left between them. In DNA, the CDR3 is TGCAGTGCTAGATTAACGGAGCAGTACTTC. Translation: CSARLTEQYF.

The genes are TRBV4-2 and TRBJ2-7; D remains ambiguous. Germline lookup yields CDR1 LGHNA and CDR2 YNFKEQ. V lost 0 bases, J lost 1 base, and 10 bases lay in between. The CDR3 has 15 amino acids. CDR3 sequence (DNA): TGTGCCAGCAGCCAAGAGGAAGCGTCGTCCTACGAGCAGTACTTC. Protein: CASSQEEASSYEQYF.

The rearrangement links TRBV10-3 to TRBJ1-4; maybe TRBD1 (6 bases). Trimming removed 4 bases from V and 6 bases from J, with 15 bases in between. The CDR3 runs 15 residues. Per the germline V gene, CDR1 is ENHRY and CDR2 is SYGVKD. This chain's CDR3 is CAISALDSGDEKLFF. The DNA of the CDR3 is TGTGCCATCAGTGCCTTGGACAGCGGGGATGAAAAACTGTTTTTT.

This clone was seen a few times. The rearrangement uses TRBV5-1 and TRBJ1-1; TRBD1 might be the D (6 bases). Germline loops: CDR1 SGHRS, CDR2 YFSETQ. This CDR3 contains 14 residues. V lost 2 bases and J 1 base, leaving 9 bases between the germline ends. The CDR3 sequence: CASSFSRGNTEAFF. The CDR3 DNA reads TGCGCCAGCAGCTTCTCCAGGGGGAACACTGAAGCTTTCTTT.

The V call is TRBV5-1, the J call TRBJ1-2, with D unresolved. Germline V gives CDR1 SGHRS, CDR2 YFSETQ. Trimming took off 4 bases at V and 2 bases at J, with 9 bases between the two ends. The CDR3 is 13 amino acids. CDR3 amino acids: CASSATANYGYTF. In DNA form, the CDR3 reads TGCGCCAGCAGCGCGACGGCCAACTATGGCTACACCTTC.

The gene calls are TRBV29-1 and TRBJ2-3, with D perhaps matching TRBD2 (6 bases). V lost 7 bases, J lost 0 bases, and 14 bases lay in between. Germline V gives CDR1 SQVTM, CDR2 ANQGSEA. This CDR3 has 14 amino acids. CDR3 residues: CSGDWISSTDTQYF. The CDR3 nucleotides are TGCAGCGGGGACTGGATTTCTAGCACAGATACGCAGTATTTT.

In nucleotides, the CDR3 is TGTGCCTGGAGTGGGGGTCCTAGCGGGAGTCGGTACGAGCAGTACTTC. Amino acids: CAWSGGPSGSRYEQYF. This chain links TRBV30 with TRBJ2-7, with 10 bases fitting TRBD2. Per germline, CDR1 GTSNPN and CDR2 SVGIG (reference sequence). This CDR3 has 16 amino acids. Unmatched junction bases numbered 10, after V lost 1 base and J lost 4 bases.

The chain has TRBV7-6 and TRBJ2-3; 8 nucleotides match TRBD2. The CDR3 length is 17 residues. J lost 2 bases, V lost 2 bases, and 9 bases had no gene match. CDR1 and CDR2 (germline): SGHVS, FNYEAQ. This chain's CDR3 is CASSLTSSGSSTDTQYF. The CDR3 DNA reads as TGTGCCAGCAGCTTAACTTCGAGCGGGAGCTCCACAGATACGCAGTATTTT.

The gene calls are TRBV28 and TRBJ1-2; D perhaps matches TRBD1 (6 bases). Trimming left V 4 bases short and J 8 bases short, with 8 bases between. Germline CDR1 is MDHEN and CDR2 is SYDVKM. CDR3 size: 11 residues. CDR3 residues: CASSSGGGYTF. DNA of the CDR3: TGTGCCAGCAGTTCGGGGGGCGGCTACACCTTC.